Following are 14 T cell receptor beta chains from one sample sequenced in a study of OX40 agonist ivuxolimab in advanced cancers. TCRdb keeps only in-frame clones here, not all; method: immunoSEQ multiplex PCR. The sample includes tens of thousands of clones, approximately 81% seen only once; the top ten take approximately 8%. Sequences were derived from CD4+ or CD8+ T cells sorted from blood, sampled in a trial of the OX40 agonist ivuxolimab. These receptors all come from an adult with an advanced solid tumor such as melanoma, head and neck, liver or kidney cancer.

The chain combines TRBV28 with TRBJ1-2; D might be TRBD1 (5 bases). The CDR3 sequence is 13 residues long. The ends were cut back, 8 bases at V and 5 bases at J, with 15 bases in the middle. The germline V gene encodes CDR1 MDHEN and CDR2 SYDVKM. This CDR3 reads CASSAQGEYGYTF. For the CDR3, the DNA is TGTGCCAGCTCCGCCCAGGGAGAGTATGGCTACACCTTC.

The chain links TRBV21-1 to TRBJ2-1; the table's D call of TRBD2 was not tested on the DNA. TRBV21-1 is assigned pseudogene status. CDR3 length: 19 amino acids. CDR3 coding DNA: TGTGCCAGCAGCAAAGCGCTTTTTAGCCAGCGGGTGTTGTACAATGAGCAGTTCTTC. Its protein product is CASSKALFSQRVLYNEQFF.

CDR3 nucleotide sequence: TGTGCCATCAGTGAGGCACGAGCAAGCACAGATACGCAGTATTTT. Translated: CAISEARASTDTQYF. This chain links TRBV10-3 with TRBJ2-3; no definite D call. The germline V and J ends were trimmed by 2 bases and 0 bases, with 9 bases remaining between them. This CDR3 spans 15 amino acids. Per the germline V gene, CDR1 is ENHRY and CDR2 is SYGVKD.

The chain couples TRBV15 to TRBJ2-7; tentatively, D is TRBD1 (6 bases). Trimming left V 1 base short and J 4 bases short, with 14 bases between. The CDR3 is 15 residues long. From germline, CDR1 is LNHNV and CDR2 YYDKDF (reference sequence). CDR3 sequence reads: CATSRGRDTRYEQYF. CDR3 in DNA: TGTGCCACCAGCAGAGGCCGGGACACCCGATACGAGCAGTACTTC.

The V and J genes are TRBV7-3 and TRBJ2-3, with D perhaps matching TRBD2 (6 bases). In germline, CDR1 is SGHTA, CDR2 FQGTGA. The ends were cut back, 7 bases at V and 4 bases at J, with 18 bases in the middle. The CDR3 contains 15 residues. The CDR3 region is CASTLGLSEADTQYF. CDR3 DNA: TGTGCCAGCACCCTGGGACTCTCAGAGGCAGATACGCAGTATTTT.

This chain uses TRBV10-3 with TRBJ1-2; D is unclear. The germline V and J ends were trimmed by 3 bases and 7 bases, with 9 bases remaining between them. The CDR3 is 12 amino acids. Germline CDR1 is ENHRY and CDR2 is SYGVKD. This chain's CDR3 is CAISETAGGYTF. The CDR3, as DNA: TGTGCCATCAGTGAAACCGCCGGTGGCTACACCTTC.

CDR3 nucleotides: TGTGCCAGCAGTTTAGGTCAGGGGATTGGGGGCTACACCTTC. Its protein product is CASSLGQGIGGYTF. V usage is TRBV27 and J usage is TRBJ1-2; D is possibly TRBD1 (6 bases). The V end lost 2 bases, the J end lost 8 bases, and 15 bases lay between the germline ends. Germline lookup yields CDR1 MNHEY and CDR2 SMNVEV (reference sequence). The CDR3 has 14 residues.

This chain links TRBV27 with TRBJ1-2; D is unresolved. Trimming shortened V by 5 bases and J by 4 bases, and 14 bases separated the two germline ends. Germline loops: CDR1 MNHEY, CDR2 SMNVEV (reference sequence). The CDR3 is 14 amino acids. CDR3 bases: TGTGCCAGCAGTGCCCGCACAACCATCTATGGCTACACCTTC. This codes for CASSARTTIYGYTF.

The chain couples TRBV6-5 to TRBJ2-3; D is unresolved. The CDR3 is made up of 11 amino acids. Germline V gene sequence: CDR1 MNHEY, CDR2 SVGAGI. V lost 8 bases and J lost 4, with 7 bases in between. CDR3 residues: CASSGPDTQYF. The CDR3 nucleotides are TGTGCCAGCTCAGGACCAGATACGCAGTATTTT.

A word on this clone: Its ends do not fully match the called genes, so a read error is possible. This rearrangement joins TRBV5-5 to TRBJ2-7; no clear D. The germline CDR1 and CDR2 sequences are SGHKS and YYEKEE (reference sequence). This CDR3 is built from 15 residues. The CDR3 nucleotides are TGCGCCAGCAGCCCCGATGGAACAGCCGCCTACGAGCAGTACTTC. Amino acid sequence: CASSPDGTAAYEQYF.

The chain combines TRBV2 with TRBJ2-1, with D perhaps matching TRBD2 (5 bases). Germline values: CDR1 SNHLY, CDR2 FYNNEI. V lost 2 bases and J 4 bases, leaving 12 bases between the germline ends. This CDR3 has 15 amino acids. The chain's CDR3 is CASSERLPGYNEQFF. In nucleotides, the CDR3 is TGTGCCAGCAGTGAACGGCTCCCGGGGTACAATGAGCAGTTCTTC.

The CDR3 loop reads CATCPGGRNTGELFF. The CDR3 region has the DNA TGTGCCACCTGCCCCGGGGGCAGGAACACCGGGGAGCTGTTTTTT. The chain links TRBV28 to TRBJ2-2; possibly TRBD1 or TRBD2 for D (6 bases each). V gave up 10 bases and J gave up 1 base, with 16 bases separating them. CDR1 and CDR2 (germline): MDHEN, SYDVKM. The CDR3 consists of 15 residues.

The gene calls are TRBV29-1 and TRBJ2-7; 9 bases match TRBD1. Germline V gene data show CDR1 as SQVTM and CDR2 as ANQGSEA. There are 13 residues in the CDR3. The trim removed 4 bases at V and 5 bases at J, leaving 6 bases unmatched. The CDR3 protein is CSVATGGLHEQYF. The CDR3 nucleotides are TGCAGCGTTGCGACAGGGGGGCTCCACGAGCAGTACTTC.

This sequence joins TRBV10-3 and TRBJ1-1; TRBD1 is a possible D gene (6 bases). V gave up 3 bases and J gave up 5 bases, with 19 bases separating them. Germline-derived CDR1 and CDR2 are ENHRY and SYGVKD. The CDR3 spans 16 residues. In DNA form, the CDR3 reads TGTGCCATCAGTGATGAAGGCGGGGGGCGAGGGACTGAAGCTTTCTTT. Amino acids: CAISDEGGGRGTEAFF.